A single T cell receptor (beta chain) is shown here with its context. This record belongs to a study of CD8 T cells in Susac syndrome. Germline loops: CDR1 GTSNPN, CDR2 SVGIG (reference sequence). The CDR3 covers 13 residues. V lost 5 bases to trimming and J lost 3 bases, with 14 bases between them. Reverse transcription of roughly 0.5 to 1 ug RNA used random hexamers. TCRdb redid the calling of the immunoSEQ multiplex PCR reads with MiXCR, one entry per CDR3 protein. This table has around 190,000 distinct CDR3 sequences, roughly 94% appearing once. This chain links TRBV30 with TRBJ2-7, with D perhaps TRBD2 (6 bases). The TCR originated in a human donor with Susac syndrome. Material: CD4+ T cells from PBMCs. Written as DNA, the CDR3 is TGTGCCTGGGGGCGGGGTCTCAACTACGAGCAGTACTTC. It specifies CAWGRGLNYEQYF.